A selection of T cell receptor beta chains follows, all from one sample in a study of blood T cell repertoires in COVID-19. Profiled with immunoSEQ multiplex PCR; TCRdb holds only in-frame clones, not every one. The sample yields about 100,000 clones, more than 75% seen once. The sample was peripheral blood. All receptors derive from a human donor in a cohort sampled during active COVID-19. Both conserved end residues are part of each CDR3. The D gene is left open where the match is weak. The size entry is marked missing in some rows and otherwise reads once, few, many or a size class.

V,size,J,D,CDR3,DNA
TRBV19,once,TRBJ1-3,-,CASSISVSGNTIYF,TGTGCCAGTAGTATATCTGTCTCTGGAAACACCATATATTTT
TRBV24-1,-,TRBJ2-3,-,CATSASSQSTDTQYF,TGTGCCACCAGTGCGTCGTCACAAAGCACAGATACGCAGTATTTT
TRBV7-9,-,TRBJ2-5,-,CASSFDPRDTRYF,TGTGCCAGCAGTTTTGACCCTCGGGACACCCGGTACTTC
TRBV5-4,-,TRBJ2-3,-,CASSSDSDGRQYF,TGTGCCAGCAGTTCGGACTCCGACGGGCGGCAGTATTTT
TRBV7-9,-,TRBJ2-3,-,CASSSGAGSADTQYF,TGTGCCAGCAGCTCCGGAGCGGGTAGCGCAGATACGCAGTATTTT
TRBV19,few,TRBJ2-3,TRBD2,CASSTRGGRGSTDTQYF,TGTGCCAGTAGTACCCGCGGGGGGCGGGGTAGCACAGATACGCAGTATTTT
TRBV20-1,-,TRBJ2-7,TRBD2,CSASTSGKGEQYF,TGCAGTGCTAGTACTAGCGGGAAGGGCGAGCAGTACTTC
TRBV6-5,-,TRBJ1-2,TRBD1,CASRYQGGGADGYTF,TGTGCCAGCAGGTACCAAGGAGGGGGCGCTGATGGCTACACCTTC
TRBV29-1,-,TRBJ2-7,TRBD2,CSVTGTSYEQYF,TGCAGCGTGACCGGGACTAGCTACGAGCAGTACTTC
TRBV6-6,-,TRBJ2-7,-,CASSYSTRSNNEQYF,TGTGCCAGCAGTTACTCCACAAGGAGCAACAACGAGCAGTACTTC
TRBV27,-,TRBJ2-7,-,CASRNEPEDSYEQYF,TGTGCCAGCAGGAACGAACCTGAGGACTCCTACGAGCAGTACTTC
TRBV7-2,-,TRBJ2-7,-,CASSLLAAQRAYEQYF,TGTGCCAGCAGCTTACTTGCAGCTCAGCGAGCCTACGAGCAGTACTTC
TRBV18,-,TRBJ1-2,TRBD1,CASSPGQDNYGYTF,TGTGCCAGCTCACCTGGACAGGATAACTATGGCTACACCTTC
TRBV7-8,-,TRBJ1-1,-,CASSLATTEAFF,TGTGCCAGCAGCTTAGCTACTACTGAAGCTTTCTTT
TRBV12-3/TRBV12-4,-,TRBJ2-5,-,CASSFIGQETQYF,TGTGCCAGCAGTTTTATCGGGCAAGAGACCCAGTACTTC
TRBV5-1,-,TRBJ2-3,TRBD1,CASRRTGGSTDTQYF,TGCGCCAGCAGGCGTACAGGGGGGAGCACAGATACGCAGTATTTT
TRBV20-1,once,TRBJ1-1,-,CSAKGSAFF,TGCAGTGCTAAGGGGTCAGCTTTCTTT
TRBV4-3,-,TRBJ2-3,TRBD2,CASSPRTSDLGDTQYF,TGCGCCAGCAGCCCCCGGACTAGCGACCTAGGGGATACGCAGTATTTT
TRBV19,-,TRBJ1-1,TRBD1,CASSRDRKNTEAFF,TGTGCCAGTAGTAGGGACAGAAAGAACACTGAAGCTTTCTTT
TRBV5-6,-,TRBJ1-1,-,CASSLEVGLNTEAFF,TGTGCCAGCAGCTTGGAGGTGGGACTAAACACTGAAGCTTTCTTT
TRBV11-2,-,TRBJ2-7,-,CASSLGRRDEQYF,TGTGCCAGCAGCTTAGGACGGAGGGACGAGCAGTACTTC
TRBV9,-,TRBJ2-7,TRBD1,CASSPRTGNHEQYF,TGTGCCAGCAGCCCCAGGACAGGGAACCACGAGCAGTACTTC
TRBV5-1,-,TRBJ2-4,-,CASSLSQGKNIQYF,TGCGCCAGCAGCTTGAGTCAGGGAAAAAACATTCAGTACTTC
TRBV6-5,-,TRBJ2-3,TRBD2,CASSYGRAVPDTQYF,TGTGCCAGCAGTTACGGGAGGGCCGTCCCAGATACGCAGTATTTT
TRBV7-2,-,TRBJ2-7,-,CASSLEGGGRLYF,TGTGCCAGCAGCTTAGAAGGGGGGGGCAGACTGTACTTC
TRBV7-2,-,TRBJ2-1,-,CASSSDGHLNEQFF,TGTGCCAGCAGCTCAGACGGACACCTCAATGAGCAGTTCTTC
TRBV4-3,-,TRBJ1-4,-,CASSQARASEEKLFF,TGCGCCAGCAGCCAAGCCAGGGCTTCGGAGGAAAAACTGTTTTTT
TRBV19,-,TRBJ1-1,-,CASRPGHLMDTEAFF,TGTGCCAGTAGGCCGGGACATCTTATGGACACTGAAGCTTTCTTT
TRBV7-2,few,TRBJ1-3,-,CASSLARGLVNTIYF,TGTGCCAGCAGCTTAGCGCGAGGCCTTGTGAACACCATATATTTT
TRBV20-1,-,TRBJ2-7,-,CSGKTGYEQYF,TGCAGTGGGAAAACGGGCTACGAGCAGTACTTC
TRBV24-1,few,TRBJ1-5,-,CATSEAGREDGQPQHF,TGTGCCACCAGTGAGGCCGGCAGGGAGGACGGTCAGCCCCAGCATTTT
TRBV10-3,-,TRBJ2-7,TRBD1,CAISNAGTGGRNEQYF,TGTGCCATCAGTAACGCCGGGACAGGGGGCAGGAACGAGCAGTACTTC
TRBV29-1,-,TRBJ2-7,TRBD2,CSVEDSGGRKDF,TGCAGCGTTGAAGATAGCGGGGGGCGCAAGGACTTC
TRBV28,-,TRBJ2-1,TRBD2,CASREGGPYNEQFF,TGTGCCAGCAGGGAGGGAGGGCCCTACAATGAGCAGTTCTTC
TRBV3-1/TRBV3-2,-,TRBJ1-5,-,CASSLGTPPNQPQHF,TGTGCCAGCAGTCTCGGGACACCTCCGAATCAGCCCCAGCATTTT
TRBV9,-,TRBJ2-3,TRBD2,CASSPLTSGDTDTQYF,TGTGCCAGCAGCCCCCTGACTAGCGGAGACACAGATACGCAGTATTTT
TRBV6-4,-,TRBJ2-1,TRBD2,CASSDVLAGVGEQFF,TGTGCCAGCAGTGACGTCCTAGCGGGAGTGGGTGAGCAGTTCTTC
TRBV7-2,few,TRBJ2-5,TRBD2,CASSYGGRAQETQYF,TGTGCCAGCAGCTACGGCGGGAGAGCCCAAGAGACCCAGTACTTC
TRBV5-1,-,TRBJ2-7,-,CASRGGATPGGEQYF,TGCGCCAGCAGGGGGGGAGCAACCCCCGGCGGCGAGCAGTACTTC
TRBV18,once,TRBJ1-2,-,CASSPGRGFHYGYTF,TGTGCCAGCTCACCAGGAAGGGGCTTCCACTATGGCTACACCTTC
TRBV12-3/TRBV12-4,-,TRBJ2-7,TRBD2,CASSGTTFYEQYF,TGTGCCAGCAGCGGGACTACCTTCTACGAGCAGTACTTC
TRBV12-3/TRBV12-4,-,TRBJ1-2,-,CASSFTGDYGYTF,TGTGCCAGCAGTTTTACGGGGGACTATGGCTACACCTTC
TRBV9,-,TRBJ1-1,-,CASSVATGGVAFF,TGTGCCAGCAGCGTAGCTACTGGGGGGGTAGCTTTCTTT
TRBV19,-,TRBJ2-5,TRBD2,CASSKLAGDGLGTLQETQYF,TGTGCCAGTAGTAAACTAGCGGGAGATGGTCTCGGCACTCTCCAAGAGACCCAGTACTTC
TRBV7-2,-,TRBJ1-1,-,CASSLIVNTEAFF,TGTGCCAGCAGCTTAATCGTGAACACTGAAGCTTTCTTT
TRBV5-1,once,TRBJ1-4,-,CASSGGTLQTNEKLFF,TGCGCCAGCAGCGGCGGGACCCTACAAACTAATGAAAAACTGTTTTTT
TRBV28,-,TRBJ2-7,TRBD1,CASSYRQGQGDYEQYF,TGTGCCAGCAGCTATAGACAGGGACAAGGAGACTACGAGCAGTACTTC